The next 23 T cell receptor beta chains were all read from a single sample in a study of early T cells in non-severe SARS-CoV-2 infection. TCRdb redid the calling of the 5' RACE reads with MiXCR, one entry per CDR3 protein. The data contain around 67,000 distinct CDR3 sequences, around 13% of them singletons. Material: whole blood. The receptors come from an adult who was a healthcare worker with PCR-confirmed SARS-CoV-2 infection or an uninfected control (not recorded which).

This clonotype showed up many times. The rearrangement uses TRBV4-3 and TRBJ1-1; 7 nucleotides match TRBD1. V lost 0 bases, J lost 4 bases, and 2 bases stayed unmatched. The CDR3 runs to 14 residues. Germline V gene data show CDR1 as LGHNA and CDR2 as YSLEER. Here the CDR3 reads CASSQEGQTTEAFF. The CDR3 coding sequence is TGCGCCAGCAGCCAAGAGGGACAGACCACTGAAGCTTTCTTT.

This clonotype showed up many times. J is TRBJ1-4 and V is TRBV28; D is perhaps TRBD1 (5 bases). The CDR3 has 14 amino acids. Per germline, CDR1 MDHEN and CDR2 SYDVKM. V lost 7 bases and J 5 bases, leaving 14 bases between the germline ends. This chain's CDR3 is CASNGGRGNEKLFF. The CDR3 DNA sequence: TGTGCCAGCAATGGGGGACGGGGGAATGAAAAACTGTTTTTT.

In this sample, this clonotype turned up many times. J is TRBJ1-4 and V is TRBV27, with TRBD1 matching over 11 bases. The CDR3 is 18 amino acids. Germline CDR1 reads MNHEY; CDR2 reads SMNVEV (reference sequence). The V segment lost 5 bases and the J segment 8 bases; nucleotides outside the gene matches: 16. The CDR3 spells CASSLTGTGGPLWEKLFF. In DNA, the CDR3 is TGTGCCAGCAGTCTCACCGGGACAGGGGGACCTCTCTGGGAAAAACTGTTTTTT.

This clonotype was counted many times. V and J are TRBV7-2 and TRBJ2-3; 7 nucleotides line up with TRBD2. The ends lost 4 bases at V and 4 bases at J; junction bases unmatched: 8. There are 15 residues in the CDR3. Germline-derived CDR1 and CDR2 are SGHTA and FQGNSA. The CDR3 loop reads CASSSVGLAADTQYF. The CDR3, as DNA: TGTGCCAGCAGCTCTGTGGGGCTAGCGGCAGATACGCAGTATTTT.

This clonotype was seen at least ten times. This chain links TRBV5-4 with TRBJ1-6; no definite D call. Germline CDR1 reads SGHNT; CDR2 reads YYREEE (reference sequence). The V gene lost 10 bases and the J gene lost 6 bases, with 8 bases spanning the gap. The CDR3 sequence is 11 residues long. The CDR3 loop reads CACRGNSPLHF. DNA of the CDR3: TGTGCCTGTCGGGGTAATTCACCCCTCCACTTT.

Ten or more counts support this clonotype. The rearrangement joins TRBV29-1 to TRBJ1-1; D unclear. In germline, CDR1 is SQVTM, CDR2 ANQGSEA. V was clipped by 1 base and J by 1 base, with 1 base between them. There are 11 residues in the CDR3. CDR3 in amino acids: CSVEANTEAFF. In DNA, the CDR3 is TGCAGCGTTGAAGCGAACACTGAAGCTTTCTTT.

This clonotype came up many times. The chain is built from TRBV6-4 and TRBJ1-4, with 8 bases lining up with TRBD1. CDR3 size: 15 residues. Per the germline V gene, CDR1 is MRHNA and CDR2 is SNTAGT. The V and J ends lost 0 bases and 8 bases, in that order; junction bases with no gene match: 5. The CDR3 sequence is CASSDSTGAGEKLFF. As DNA, the CDR3 is TGTGCCAGCAGTGACTCGACAGGGGCAGGAGAAAAACTGTTTTTT.

This clonotype showed up many times. This rearrangement joins TRBV7-2 to TRBJ2-3, with D tentatively TRBD1 or TRBD2 (6 bases each). CDR1 SGHTA and CDR2 FQGNSA come from the germline V gene. This CDR3 contains 15 residues. Trimming took off 1 base at V and 5 bases at J, with 13 bases between the two ends. CDR3 sequence: CASSLVSGEEDTQYF. Here the CDR3 DNA reads TGTGCCAGCAGCTTAGTCTCAGGGGAGGAAGATACGCAGTATTTT.

The sample holds many counts of this clonotype. The chain recombines TRBV11-2 with TRBJ2-7; TRBD2 agrees at 10 bases. Germline CDR1 SGHAT, CDR2 FQNNGV. This CDR3 spans 17 amino acids. V gave up 4 bases and J gave up 2 bases; unmatched junction bases: 11. The CDR3: CASSSVKAGGPAYEQYF. As DNA, the CDR3 is TGTGCCAGCAGCTCTGTAAAAGCGGGGGGGCCAGCCTACGAGCAGTACTTC.

This clonotype was observed many times. The chain joins TRBV2 to TRBJ2-3, with a tentative D call TRBD2 (5 bases). V lost 5 bases to trimming and J lost 1 base, with 16 bases between them. Germline CDR1 SNHLY, CDR2 FYNNEI. The CDR3 runs 16 residues. This CDR3 is CASSPSLERGTDTQYF. The DNA of the CDR3 is TGTGCCAGCAGTCCTAGCCTAGAGCGCGGCACAGATACGCAGTATTTT. Filled out from reference TRBV2 and TRBJ2-3, the complete variable domain reads EPEVTQTPSHQVTQMGQEVILRCVPISNHLYFYWYRQILGQKVEFLVSFYNNEISEKSEIFDDQFSVERPDGSNFTLKIRSTKLEDSAMYFCASSPSLERGTDTQYFGPGTRLTVL.

This clonotype was detected only a few times. Here the CDR3 reads CASSLNGLNTEAFF. The CDR3 DNA sequence: TGTGCCAGCAGTTTAAACGGTTTGAACACTGAAGCTTTCTTT. The chain uses TRBV12-3 or TRBV12-4 and TRBJ1-1, with no clear D. The CDR3 runs 14 residues. The V end lost 2 bases, the J end lost 0 bases, and 7 bases lay between the germline ends.

This clonotype has at least ten counts. The V and J genes are TRBV24-1 and TRBJ2-3; no clear D gene. Germline V gene data show CDR1 as KGHDR and CDR2 as SFDVKD. The CDR3 totals 14 residues. V lost 7 bases and J 1 base, leaving 11 bases between the germline ends. The CDR3 reads CATRGPFGTDTQYF. As DNA, the CDR3 is TGTGCCACCAGAGGCCCGTTTGGCACAGATACGCAGTATTTT.

There are many counts of this clonotype. This rearrangement joins TRBV27 to TRBJ2-5; 11 bases are a match to TRBD2. Germline CDR1 is MNHEY and CDR2 is SMNVEV (reference sequence). The CDR3 covers 20 residues. Germline trimming cut 6 bases from V and 5 bases from J; bases unmatched to any gene: 23. As DNA, the CDR3 is TGTGCCAGCAGCCCTCAACCGGGACTAGCGGCAGTCAAGTTTTTGGAGACCCAGTACTTC. Its translation: CASSPQPGLAAVKFLETQYF.

With regard to this clonotype: A much larger clone differs from this one at a single base, so this may be a read error. No conserved phenylalanine or tryptophan ends this CDR3, so it is likely a read error. J is TRBJ2-1 and V is TRBV3-1; possible D gene TRBD1, 6 bases. V lost 4 bases, J lost 5 bases, and 9 bases lay in between. The CDR3 covers 13 residues. CDR1 and CDR2 from the germline V gene are LGHDT and YNNKEL (reference sequence). CDR3 coding DNA: TGTGCCAGCAGCCGACAGGTTAACAATGAGCAGTTCCTC. It codes for CASSRQVNNEQFL.

In this sample, this clonotype turned up many times. The chain joins TRBV6-6 to TRBJ2-7; 10 nucleotides line up with TRBD2. Losses at the gene ends were 7 bases for V and 6 bases for J; bases not matched to a gene: 6. The CDR3 loop spans 13 amino acids. Germline V gives CDR1 MNHNY, CDR2 SVGAGI (reference sequence). The CDR3 nucleotides are TGTGCCAGCAATCCTAGCGGGGGTTCCGAGCAGTACTTC. Encoded protein: CASNPSGGSEQYF.

This clonotype was seen at least ten times. The V call is TRBV28, the J call TRBJ2-7, with D possibly being TRBD2 (5 bases). From germline, CDR1 is MDHEN and CDR2 SYDVKM. The CDR3 runs to 15 residues. V was pared by 6 bases and J by 0 bases, with 15 bases between. The DNA for the CDR3 is TGTGCCAGCAGACTAAGACGGAGGAGCTCCTACGAGCAGTACTTC. Residues: CASRLRRRSSYEQYF.

This clonotype was seen ten or more times. The junction departs from the called germline gene at one end, perhaps through a read error. In nucleotides, the CDR3 is TGTGCCAGCAGCTTAGGTCGACAGAGGTTTATCTTC. This codes for CASSLGRQRFIF. The gene calls are TRBV5-6 and TRBJ2-5; tentative D call: TRBD1 (5 bases). The CDR3 has 12 residues. Germline CDR1 is SGHDT and CDR2 is YYEEEE.

This clonotype was seen many times. The chain has TRBV6-4 and TRBJ2-1, with TRBD2 identical over 11 bases. This CDR3 region has 15 residues. CDR1 MRHNA and CDR2 SNTAGT come from the germline V gene. With 6 bases clipped from V and 4 bases from J, the junction kept 5 bases outside the gene matches. Here the CDR3 DNA reads TGTGCCAGCAGGATTAGCGGGGGGGCATACAATGAGCAGTTCTTC. This encodes CASRISGGAYNEQFF.

This clonotype turned up a few times. The chain is built from TRBV7-8 and TRBJ1-5; D ambiguous. Germline values: CDR1 SGHVS, CDR2 FQNEAQ. The CDR3 is made up of 18 amino acids. Trimming shortened V by 5 bases and J by 0 bases, and 20 bases separated the two germline ends. The CDR3 spells CASSPLVAGIYSNQPQHF. In nucleotides, the CDR3 is TGTGCCAGCAGCCCGCTCGTCGCCGGGATCTATAGCAATCAGCCCCAGCATTTT. The full variable domain, rest sourced from reference TRBV7-8 and TRBJ1-5, is GAGVSQSPRYKVAKRGQDVALRCDPISGHVSLFWYQQALGQGPEFLTYFQNEAQLDKSGLPSDRFFAERPEGSVSTLKIQRTQQEDSAVYLCASSPLVAGIYSNQPQHFGDGTRLSIL.

This clonotype was seen a few times. The J gene is TRBJ2-5, the V gene TRBV5-1; D may be TRBD1 (5 bases). Germline V lookup: CDR1 SGHRS, CDR2 YFSETQ. This CDR3 is built from 15 residues. V shed 1 base and J shed 0 bases, with 10 bases lying between them. The CDR3 loop reads CASSLSLGDQETQYF. The DNA of the CDR3 is TGCGCCAGCAGCTTGTCGTTAGGGGACCAAGAGACCCAGTACTTC.

This clonotype was counted ten times or more. Written as DNA, the CDR3 is TGTGCCTGGACCCTCCGGGGGGACAGGAACACCGGGGAGCTGTTTTTT. It encodes CAWTLRGDRNTGELFF. The chain couples TRBV30 to TRBJ2-2; D could derive from TRBD1 or TRBD2 (7 bases each). CDR1 GTSNPN and CDR2 SVGIG come from the germline V gene (reference sequence). The CDR3 covers 16 residues. V lost 4 bases, J lost 1 base, and 16 bases lay in between.

This clonotype occurred many times. The chain couples TRBV12-3 or TRBV12-4 to TRBJ1-2; tentatively, D is TRBD1 (6 bases). This CDR3 has 15 amino acids. V was shortened by 2 bases and J by 3 bases, with 13 bases between the two germline ends. As DNA, the CDR3 is TGTGCCAGCAGTTTATGGGGGGGCGTAGACTATGGCTACACCTTC. Protein sequence: CASSLWGGVDYGYTF.

V and J are TRBV6-5 and TRBJ2-1; 9 positions agree with TRBD1. CDR3 length equals 13 residues. J gave up 8 bases and V 9 bases, and 8 bases lay outside the gene matches. Germline V CDR1 and CDR2: MNHEY, SVGAGI. CDR3 nucleotide sequence: TGTGCCAGTTTCACAGGGGGCGCGGATGAGCAGTTCTTC. It codes for CASFTGGADEQFF.